This T cell receptor (beta chain) was identified during a study of STAT5B mutations in CD4+ large granular lymphocyte leukemia. The study's findings and limits: The CD4+ versus CD8+ T-LGLL clonality difference may reflect limited sample size.

Original handling: Lowest detectable productive clonotype frequency was 2.59 x 10-5. The method was immunoSEQ multiplex PCR; TCRdb's version includes in-frame clones alone and lacks a portion of them. D and trimming were read from the DNA, whereas the V and J calls and clone size are those reported in that table. The sample includes tens of thousands of clones, around 76% of them seen just once. The CDR3 length is 15 residues. With 4 bases clipped from V and 2 bases from J, the junction kept 6 bases outside the gene matches. Germline assignment: CDR1 SGHAT and CDR2 FQNNGV. The sample holds a few counts of this clone. The antigen is undetermined.

The V call is TRBV11-2, the J call TRBJ2-3; 7 bases agree with TRBD2. The specimen was CD4+ T cells from blood buffy coats. The source is a human donor in good health. The CDR3 DNA is TGTGCCAGCAGCTCGAGCCGGGGGGACACAGATACGCAGTATTTT. Translated, it gives CASSSSRGDTDTQYF.